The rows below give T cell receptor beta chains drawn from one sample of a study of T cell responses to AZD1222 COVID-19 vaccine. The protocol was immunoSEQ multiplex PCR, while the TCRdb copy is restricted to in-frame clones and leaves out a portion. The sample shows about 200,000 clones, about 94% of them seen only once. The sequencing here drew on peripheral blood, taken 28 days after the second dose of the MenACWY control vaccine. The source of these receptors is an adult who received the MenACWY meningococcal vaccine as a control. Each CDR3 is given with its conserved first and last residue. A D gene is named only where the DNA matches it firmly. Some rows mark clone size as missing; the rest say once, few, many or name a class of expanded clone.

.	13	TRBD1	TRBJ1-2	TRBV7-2	TGTGCCAGCAGCTTATTTCGGGACAGGGGGGTCACCTTC	CASSLFRDRGVTF
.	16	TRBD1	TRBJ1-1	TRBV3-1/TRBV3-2	TGTGCCAGCAGCCCGCGACAGGGTTCCATGAACACTGAAGCTTTCTTT	CASSPRQGSMNTEAFF
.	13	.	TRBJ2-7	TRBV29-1	TGCAGCGTTGAAGCGGAGTCAGGAACCGAGCAGTACTTC	CSVEAESGTEQYF
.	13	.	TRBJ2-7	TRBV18	TGTGCCAGCTCACCTACGACAGGCTACGAGCAGTACTTC	CASSPTTGYEQYF
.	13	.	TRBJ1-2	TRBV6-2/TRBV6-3	TGTGCCAGCAGTCGGAGGCAGGACTATGGCTACACCTTC	CASSRRQDYGYTF
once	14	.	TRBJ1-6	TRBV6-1	TGTGCCAGCAGTGAAAGGCAGGATAATTCACCCCTCCACTTT	CASSERQDNSPLHF
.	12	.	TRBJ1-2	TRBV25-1	TGTGCCAGCAGTAATCCTGCGAACGGCTACACCTTC	CASSNPANGYTF
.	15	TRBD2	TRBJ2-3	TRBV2	TGTGCCACCCTGGGGGGCGGGGGGAGCACAGATACGCAGTATTTT	CATLGGGGSTDTQYF
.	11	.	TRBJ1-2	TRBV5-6	TGTGCCAGCAGCTGGGCCAGCGGCTACACCTTC	CASSWASGYTF
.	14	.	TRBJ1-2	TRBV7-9	TGTGCCAGCAGCCCCTCCCCAGCGGGATATGGCTACACCTTC	CASSPSPAGYGYTF
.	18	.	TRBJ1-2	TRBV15	TGTGCCACCAGCAGAGGGATCAGGGAGGTTGGAACTAACTATGGCTACACCTTC	CATSRGIREVGTNYGYTF
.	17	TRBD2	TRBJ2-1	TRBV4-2	TGTGCCAGCAGCCAGTTTGCCGGACTAGCGGGAGGGAATGAGCAGTTCTTC	CASSQFAGLAGGNEQFF
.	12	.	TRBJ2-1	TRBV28	TGTGCCAGCAGATCCACAGGTAATGAGCAGTTCTTC	CASRSTGNEQFF
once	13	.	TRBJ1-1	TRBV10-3	TGTGCCATCAGTGCCTCCGGGAACACTGAAGCTTTCTTT	CAISASGNTEAFF